Listed here are 5 T cell receptor beta chains from one sample, sequenced in a study of T cells in Graves' hyperthyroidism and ophthalmopathy (dated by TCRdb to about 2019). Library preparation used multiplex PCR. Sequenced on an Illumina HiSeq 2000. The TCR beta CDR3 regions were amplified from the RNA transcripts. The TCR CDR3 was subjected to a first round of RT-PCR using the HTBI primer set and the Qiagen OneStep RT-PCR kit. The public sequencing data were trimmed at Q25 with fastp and processed into clonotypes with MiXCR by TCRdb, which kept only in-frame beta chains. A single entry per CDR3 protein holds the most common genes and DNA from its merged rows. Present in this sample are approximately 320,000 distinct CDR3 sequences, around a sixth of which were seen just once. The leading ten clones occupy around 34% of the sample. The sample consisted of blood. The receptors shown here come from a man between 25 and 39 years old with Graves' hyperthyroidism.

In this sample, this clonotype turned up a few times. The rearrangement uses TRBV6-6 and TRBJ1-3, with a possible D match to TRBD1 (5 bases). Germline V lookup: CDR1 MNHNY, CDR2 SVGAGI (reference sequence). This CDR3 region has 15 residues. V was clipped by 0 bases and J by 6 bases, with 12 bases between them. DNA for the CDR3: TGTGCCAGCAGTTACTCCCGGGACGGGATAAACACCATATATTTT. Translated, it gives CASSYSRDGINTIYF.

At least ten counts were recorded for this clonotype. The rearrangement uses TRBV28 and TRBJ1-6; 9 bases are a match to TRBD1. V gave up 1 base and J gave up 7 bases; unmatched junction bases: 5. The CDR3 consists of 16 residues. Looked up from germline, CDR1 is MDHEN and CDR2 is SYDVKM. CDR3 nucleotides: TGTGCCAGCAGTTTATTAGACAGGGGGAAAAATTCACCCCTCCACTTT. This sequence encodes CASSLLDRGKNSPLHF.

The table lists this clonotype with many counts. The chain employs TRBV2 and TRBJ2-7; the match to TRBD1 covers 8 bases. Trimming removed 5 bases from V and 3 bases from J; junction bases left unmatched: 9. CDR1 is SNHLY and CDR2 is FYNNEI in the germline V gene. This CDR3 region has 15 residues. The CDR3: CASSLHSGGGYEQYF. The CDR3, as DNA: TGTGCCAGCAGTTTGCATTCAGGGGGCGGCTACGAGCAGTACTTC.

This clonotype has at least ten counts. The gene calls are TRBV29-1 and TRBJ1-1; D is ambiguous. V lost 7 bases, J lost 4 bases, and 16 bases lay in between. CDR3 length: 13 amino acids. From germline, CDR1 is SQVTM and CDR2 ANQGSEA. CDR3 region: CSASEAGGTEAFF. In nucleotides, the CDR3 is TGCAGCGCCTCGGAGGCCGGAGGCACTGAAGCTTTCTTT.

This clonotype came up many times. The rearrangement links TRBV7-9 to TRBJ2-2; D not resolved. This CDR3 spans 17 amino acids. Trimming removed 1 base from V and 5 bases from J, with 17 bases in between. Germline CDR1 reads SEHNR; CDR2 reads FQNEAQ (reference sequence). Here the CDR3 DNA reads TGTGCCAGCAGCTTAGAGGCTGGGAAAACGTGGACCGGGGAGCTGTTTTTT. The encoded protein is CASSLEAGKTWTGELFF.